This TCR beta chain came from a study of Graves' ophthalmopathy and Graves' hyperthyroidism. Overall study: Upon initial diagnosis and before any treatment, peripheral blood was collected. Findings and caveats of the study: The blood repertoire also included most expanded thyroid clonotypes above 0.001 frequency. Forecasting of ophthalmopathy progression by the model achieved approximately 70% sensitivity and roughly 75% specificity.

Presentation of ophthalmopathy in the donors involved moderate-to-severe activity, CAS ≥3, NOSPECS ≥4 and a duration under 3 months. The trim removed 5 bases at V and 10 bases at J, leaving 5 bases unmatched. CDR3 length equals 11 residues. Germline V gene data show CDR1 as MNHEY and CDR2 as SVGEGT. From RNA, the CDR3 regions of TCR beta chains were amplified and sequenced. In the first round, RT-PCR was carried out with HTBI primers, and a multiplex PCR formed the second round. Each CDR3 protein is one row after TCRdb ran MiXCR on the multiplex PCR reads. The sample has 450,000 or so distinct CDR3 sequences; around an eighth are singletons. This clonotype occurred many times. As yet, its antigen is unknown.

The TCR sequence derives from a young woman with Graves' ophthalmopathy. V and J are TRBV6-2 or TRBV6-3 and TRBJ2-7; TRBD1 matches at 7 bases. Sequencing was carried out using blood. CDR3 amino acids: CASSHTGDQYF. In nucleotides, the CDR3 is TGTGCCAGCAGTCACACAGGGGACCAGTACTTC.